The 6 T cell receptor beta chains below were found in one sample sequenced in a study of beta chain features in type 1 diabetes. Findings of the study overall: A moderate, significant TCRB CDR3 shortening appeared in type 1 diabetes across four CD4+ subsets.

Their antigens are not known. cDNA synthesis used the whole RNA isolate, giving expressed TCRB sequences. TCRdb's copy holds only in-frame clones and misses some; the assay was immunoSEQ multiplex PCR. The table shows 300,000 to 450,000 clones, with over 8.5% occurring only once. Sequencing was done on a sample of central memory CD4+ T cells from blood. These receptors came from a man younger than 40 with type 1 diabetes.

This clone was counted many times. The rearrangement links TRBV28 to TRBJ2-1; 11 nucleotides match TRBD2. J was trimmed by 3 bases and V by 5 bases; bases with no gene match: 3. The length of the CDR3 is 15 residues. Germline assignment: CDR1 MDHEN and CDR2 SYDVKM. The CDR3 sequence: CASSPGTSGYNEQFF. Written as DNA, the CDR3 is TGTGCCAGCAGTCCCGGGACTAGCGGCTACAATGAGCAGTTCTTC.

There are many counts of this clone. The V call is TRBV7-9, the J call TRBJ1-2; D is ambiguous. Germline CDR1 SEHNR, CDR2 FQNEAQ (reference sequence). This CDR3 comprises 11 residues. V was trimmed by 10 bases and J by 8 bases, leaving 14 bases between them. For the CDR3, the DNA is TGTGCCACCATCCTATACGGGGGCTACACCTTC. Encoded protein: CATILYGGYTF. Supplemented by reference TRBV7-9 and TRBJ1-2, the full variable domain reads DTGVSQNPRHKITKRGQNVTFRCDPISEHNRLYWYRQTLGQGPEFLTYFQNEAQLEKSRLLSDRFSAERPKGSFSTLEIQRTEQGDSAMYLCATILYGGYTFGSGTRLTVV.

V gene TRBV28 combines with J gene TRBJ2-1; no firm D call. V lost 6 bases and J 8 bases, leaving 11 bases between the germline ends. CDR1 MDHEN and CDR2 SYDVKM come from the germline V gene. This CDR3 is 12 amino acids long. The CDR3 sequence is CASRTKSYEQFF. CDR3 DNA: TGTGCCAGCAGGACAAAGTCCTATGAGCAGTTCTTC.

This clone came up a few times. The rearrangement links TRBV6-5 to TRBJ2-2; D unresolved. V was cut by 7 bases and J by 5 bases, with 11 bases left in between. The V gene's germline CDR1 is MNHEY and CDR2 SVGAGI. This CDR3 has 13 residues. The CDR3 nucleotides are TGTGCCAGCACTCTGGACCTTACCGGGGAGCTGTTTTTT. Its protein product is CASTLDLTGELFF.

The table lists this clone with a few counts. The CDR3 reads CASSDAATEQFF. The CDR3 coding sequence is TGTGCCAGCAGTGACGCAGCAACTGAGCAGTTCTTC. The rearrangement links TRBV2 to TRBJ2-1; D is unclear. The length of the CDR3 is 12 residues. The V end was cut by 3 bases, the J end by 9 bases, with 9 bases between. CDR1 and CDR2 (germline): SNHLY, FYNNEI.

V usage is TRBV6-5 and J usage is TRBJ2-2, with 9 nucleotides matching TRBD1. CDR1 and CDR2 (germline): MNHEY, SVGAGI. After removal of 4 bases from V and 3 bases from J, the junction contained 3 bases not matched to a gene. This CDR3 has 15 residues. CDR3 amino acids: CASSLGQGYTGELFF. As DNA, the CDR3 is TGTGCCAGCAGTTTGGGACAGGGTTACACCGGGGAGCTGTTTTTT.